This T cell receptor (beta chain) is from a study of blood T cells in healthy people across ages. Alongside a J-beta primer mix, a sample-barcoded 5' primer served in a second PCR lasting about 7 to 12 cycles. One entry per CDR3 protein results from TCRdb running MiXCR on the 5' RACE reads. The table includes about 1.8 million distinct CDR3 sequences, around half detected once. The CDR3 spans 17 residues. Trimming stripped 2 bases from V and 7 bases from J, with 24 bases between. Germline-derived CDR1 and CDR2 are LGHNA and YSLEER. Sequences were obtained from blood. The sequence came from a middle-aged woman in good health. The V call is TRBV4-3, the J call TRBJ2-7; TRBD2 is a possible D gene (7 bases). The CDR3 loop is CASSQSTPGGGINEQYF. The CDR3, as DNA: TGCGCCAGCAGCCAATCTACCCCTGGGGGGGGCATCAATGAGCAGTACTTC.